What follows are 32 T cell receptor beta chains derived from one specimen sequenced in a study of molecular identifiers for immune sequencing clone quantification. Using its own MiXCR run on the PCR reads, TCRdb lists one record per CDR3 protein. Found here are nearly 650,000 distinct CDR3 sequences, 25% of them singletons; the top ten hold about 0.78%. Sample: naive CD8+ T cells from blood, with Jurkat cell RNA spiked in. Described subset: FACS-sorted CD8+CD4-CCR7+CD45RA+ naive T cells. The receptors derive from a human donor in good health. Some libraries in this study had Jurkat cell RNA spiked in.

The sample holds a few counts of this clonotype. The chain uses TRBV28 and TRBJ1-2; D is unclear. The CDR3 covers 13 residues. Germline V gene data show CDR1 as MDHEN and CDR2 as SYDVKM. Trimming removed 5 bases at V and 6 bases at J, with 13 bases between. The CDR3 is CASSVDGGDGYTF. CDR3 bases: TGTGCCAGCAGTGTGGACGGTGGCGATGGCTACACCTTC.

The CDR3 reads CSVTGTSNTGELFF. The CDR3 nucleotides are TGCAGCGTGACCGGGACCTCCAACACCGGGGAGCTGTTTTTT. The chain joins TRBV29-1 to TRBJ2-2, with D tentatively TRBD1 or TRBD2 (5 bases each). This CDR3 region has 14 residues. The germline CDR1 and CDR2 sequences are SQVTM and ANQGSEA. Trimming stripped 6 bases from V and 2 bases from J, with 13 bases between.

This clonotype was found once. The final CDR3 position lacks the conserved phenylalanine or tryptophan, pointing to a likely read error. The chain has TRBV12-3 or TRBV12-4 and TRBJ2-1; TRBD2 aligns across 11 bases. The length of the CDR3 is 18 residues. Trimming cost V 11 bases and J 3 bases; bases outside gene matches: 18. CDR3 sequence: CAPTRVSGGAGFYNEQFL. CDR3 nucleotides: TGTGCCCCTACTAGAGTTAGCGGGGGGGCCGGATTCTACAATGAGCAGTTCCTC.

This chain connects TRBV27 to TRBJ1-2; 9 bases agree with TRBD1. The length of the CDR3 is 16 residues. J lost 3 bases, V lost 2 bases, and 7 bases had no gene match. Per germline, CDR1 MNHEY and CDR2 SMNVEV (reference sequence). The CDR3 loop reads CASSLTPGQGYYGYTF. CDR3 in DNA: TGTGCCAGCAGTTTAACACCGGGACAGGGATACTATGGCTACACCTTC.

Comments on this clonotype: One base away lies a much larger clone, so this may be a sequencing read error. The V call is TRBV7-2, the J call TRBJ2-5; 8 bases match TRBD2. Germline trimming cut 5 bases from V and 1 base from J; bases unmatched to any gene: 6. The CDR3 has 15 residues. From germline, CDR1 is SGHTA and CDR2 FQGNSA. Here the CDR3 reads CASSTSGGLQETQYF. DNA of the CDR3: TGTGCCAGCAGCACGAGCGGGGGACTCCAAGAGACCCAGTACTTC.

In nucleotides, the CDR3 is TGTGCCAGCAGTGTCACAGGGAGCGAGCAGTACTTC. Protein: CASSVTGSEQYF. The chain is built from TRBV12-3 or TRBV12-4 and TRBJ2-7, with D possibly matching TRBD1 (6 bases). The CDR3 loop spans 12 amino acids. With 5 bases removed from V and 6 bases from J, the gap between germline ends came to 11 bases.

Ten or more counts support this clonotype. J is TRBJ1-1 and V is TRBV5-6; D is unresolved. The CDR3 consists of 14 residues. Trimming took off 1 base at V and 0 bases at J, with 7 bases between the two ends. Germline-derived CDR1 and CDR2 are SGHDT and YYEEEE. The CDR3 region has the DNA TGTGCCAGCAGCTTGATCCTGTTGAACACTGAAGCTTTCTTT. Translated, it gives CASSLILLNTEAFF.

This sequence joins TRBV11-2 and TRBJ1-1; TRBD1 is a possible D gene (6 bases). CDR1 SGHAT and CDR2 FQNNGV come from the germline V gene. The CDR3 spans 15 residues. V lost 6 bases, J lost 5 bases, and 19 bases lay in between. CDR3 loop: CASRKEQGAGTEAFF. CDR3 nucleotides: TGTGCCAGCAGAAAAGAACAGGGCGCGGGGACTGAAGCTTTCTTT. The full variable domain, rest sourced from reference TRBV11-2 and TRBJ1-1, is EAGVAQSPRYKIIEKRQSVAFWCNPISGHATLYWYQQILGQGPKLLIQFQNNGVVDDSQLPKDRFSAERLKGVDSTLKIQPAKLEDSAVYLCASRKEQGAGTEAFFGQGTRLTVV.

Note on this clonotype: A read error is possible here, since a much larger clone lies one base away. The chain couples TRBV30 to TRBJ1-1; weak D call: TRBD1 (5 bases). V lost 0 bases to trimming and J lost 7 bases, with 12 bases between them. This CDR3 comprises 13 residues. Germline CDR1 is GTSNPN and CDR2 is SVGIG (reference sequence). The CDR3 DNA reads TGTGCCTGGAGTGTAGGTCGGGGCATTGAAGCTTTCTTT. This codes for CAWSVGRGIEAFF. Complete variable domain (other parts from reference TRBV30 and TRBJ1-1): SQTIHQWPATLVQPVGSPLSLECTVEGTSNPNLYWYRQAAGRGLQLLFYSVGIGQISSEVPQNLSASRPQDRQFILSSKKLLLSDSGFYLCAWSVGRGIEAFFGQGTRLTVV.

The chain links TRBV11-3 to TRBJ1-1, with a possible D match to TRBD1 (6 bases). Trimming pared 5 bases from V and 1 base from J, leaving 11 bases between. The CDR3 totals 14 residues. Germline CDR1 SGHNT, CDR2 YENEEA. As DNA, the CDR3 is TGTGCCAGCAGCACGCGGACAGAGAACACTGAAGCTTTCTTT. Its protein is CASSTRTENTEAFF.

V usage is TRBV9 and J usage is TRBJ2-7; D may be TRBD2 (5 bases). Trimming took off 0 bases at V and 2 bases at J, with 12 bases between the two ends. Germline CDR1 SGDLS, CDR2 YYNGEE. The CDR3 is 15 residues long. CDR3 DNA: TGTGCCAGCAGCGTAGGACTGGGAGATACCTACGAGCAGTACTTC. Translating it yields CASSVGLGDTYEQYF.

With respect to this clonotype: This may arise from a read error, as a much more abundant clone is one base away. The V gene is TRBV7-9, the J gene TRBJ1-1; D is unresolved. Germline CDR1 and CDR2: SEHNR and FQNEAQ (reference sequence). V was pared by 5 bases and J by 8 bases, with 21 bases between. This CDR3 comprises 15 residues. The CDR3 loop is CASSPNREPIPEAFF. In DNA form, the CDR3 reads TGTGCCAGCAGCCCGAACCGGGAGCCTATACCAGAAGCTTTCTTT.

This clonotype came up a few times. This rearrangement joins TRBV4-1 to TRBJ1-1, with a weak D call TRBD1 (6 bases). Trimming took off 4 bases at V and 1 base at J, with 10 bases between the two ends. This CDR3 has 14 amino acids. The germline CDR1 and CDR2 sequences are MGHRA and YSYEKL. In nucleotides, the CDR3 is TGCGCCAGCAGCCCAGTGGACAGGAACACTGAAGCTTTCTTT. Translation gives CASSPVDRNTEAFF.

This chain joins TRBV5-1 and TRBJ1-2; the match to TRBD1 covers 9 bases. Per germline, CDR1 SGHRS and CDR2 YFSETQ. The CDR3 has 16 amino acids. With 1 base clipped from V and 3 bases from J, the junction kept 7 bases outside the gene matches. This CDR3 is CASSLTGTGSYYGYTF. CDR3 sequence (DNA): TGCGCCAGCAGCTTGACAGGGACAGGGAGTTACTATGGCTACACCTTC.

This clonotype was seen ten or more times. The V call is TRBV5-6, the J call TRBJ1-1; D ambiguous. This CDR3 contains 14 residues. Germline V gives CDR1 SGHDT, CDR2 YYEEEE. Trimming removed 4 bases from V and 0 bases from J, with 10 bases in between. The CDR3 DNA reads TGTGCCAGCAGCCACCCGAACATGAACACTGAAGCTTTCTTT. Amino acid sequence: CASSHPNMNTEAFF.

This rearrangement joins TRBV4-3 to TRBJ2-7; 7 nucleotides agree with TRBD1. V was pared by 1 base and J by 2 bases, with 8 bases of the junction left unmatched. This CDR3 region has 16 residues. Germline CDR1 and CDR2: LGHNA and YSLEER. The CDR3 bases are TGCGCCAGCAGCCAAGTAGACAGGGTTGGCGCCTACGAGCAGTACTTC. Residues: CASSQVDRVGAYEQYF.

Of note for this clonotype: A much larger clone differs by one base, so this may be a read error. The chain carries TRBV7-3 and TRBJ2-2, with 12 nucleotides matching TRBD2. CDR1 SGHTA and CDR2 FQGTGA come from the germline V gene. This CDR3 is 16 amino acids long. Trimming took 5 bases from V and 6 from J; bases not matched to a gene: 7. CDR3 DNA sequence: TGTGCCAGCAGCCCGGGACTAGCGGGCAACTCCGGGGAGCTGTTTTTT. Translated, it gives CASSPGLAGNSGELFF.

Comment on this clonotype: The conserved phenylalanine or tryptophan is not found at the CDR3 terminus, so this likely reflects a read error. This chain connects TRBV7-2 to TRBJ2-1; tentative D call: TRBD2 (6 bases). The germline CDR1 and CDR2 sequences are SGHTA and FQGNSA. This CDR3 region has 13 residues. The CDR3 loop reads CASRLELANEQFS. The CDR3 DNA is TGTGCCAGCCGCTTAGAACTAGCAAATGAGCAGTTCTCC.

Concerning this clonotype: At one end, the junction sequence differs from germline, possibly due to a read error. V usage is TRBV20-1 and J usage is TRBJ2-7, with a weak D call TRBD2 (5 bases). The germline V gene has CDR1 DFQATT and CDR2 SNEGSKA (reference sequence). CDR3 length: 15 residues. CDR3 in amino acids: CCARDPWAAAYEQYF. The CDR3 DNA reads TGCTGTGCTAGAGATCCATGGGCAGCGGCCTACGAGCAGTACTTC.

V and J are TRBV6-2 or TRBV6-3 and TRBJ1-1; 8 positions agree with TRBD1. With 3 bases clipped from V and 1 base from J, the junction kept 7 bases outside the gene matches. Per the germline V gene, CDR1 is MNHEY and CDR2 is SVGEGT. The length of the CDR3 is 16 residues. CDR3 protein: CASSYGRGLKNTEAFF. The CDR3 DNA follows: TGTGCCAGCAGTTATGGCAGGGGGCTTAAGAACACTGAAGCTTTCTTT.

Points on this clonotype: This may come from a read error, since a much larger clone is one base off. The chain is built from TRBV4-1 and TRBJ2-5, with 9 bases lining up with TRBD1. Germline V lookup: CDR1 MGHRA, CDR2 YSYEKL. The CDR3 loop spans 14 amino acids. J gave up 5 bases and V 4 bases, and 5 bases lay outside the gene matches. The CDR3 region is CASSRYRGHETQYF. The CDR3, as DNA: TGCGCCAGCAGCCGGTACAGGGGGCACGAGACCCAGTACTTC.

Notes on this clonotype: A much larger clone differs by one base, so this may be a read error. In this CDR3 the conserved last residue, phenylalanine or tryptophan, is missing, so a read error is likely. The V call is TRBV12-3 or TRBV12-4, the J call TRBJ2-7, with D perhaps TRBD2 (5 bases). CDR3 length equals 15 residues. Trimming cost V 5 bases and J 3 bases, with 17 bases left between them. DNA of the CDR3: TGTGCCAGCAGTCTCTCGGCTAGCAGTCACTACGAGCAGTACTCC. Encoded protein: CASSLSASSHYEQYS.

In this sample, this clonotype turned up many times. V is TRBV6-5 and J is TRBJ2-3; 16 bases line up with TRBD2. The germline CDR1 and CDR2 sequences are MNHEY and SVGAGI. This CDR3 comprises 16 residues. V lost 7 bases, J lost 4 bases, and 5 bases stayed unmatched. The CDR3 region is CASTGTSGRAPDTQYF. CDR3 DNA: TGTGCCAGCACCGGGACTAGCGGGAGGGCCCCAGATACGCAGTATTTT.

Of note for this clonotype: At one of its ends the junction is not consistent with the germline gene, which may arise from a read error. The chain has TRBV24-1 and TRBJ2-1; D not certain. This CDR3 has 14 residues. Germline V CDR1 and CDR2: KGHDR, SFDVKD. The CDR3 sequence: CATSDPRFYNDQFF. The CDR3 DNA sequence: TGTGCCACCAGTGATCCCAGGTTCTACAATGATCAGTTCTTC.

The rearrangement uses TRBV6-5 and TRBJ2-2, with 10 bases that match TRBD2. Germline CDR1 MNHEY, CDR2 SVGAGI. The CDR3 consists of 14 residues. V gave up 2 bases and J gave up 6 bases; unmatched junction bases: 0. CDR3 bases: TGTGCCAGCAGTTACGGACTAGCGGCCGGGGAGCTGTTTTTT. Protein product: CASSYGLAAGELFF.

CDR3 DNA sequence: TGTGCCAGCAGCTTCCCGTGGGCGTCGTACGAGCAGTACTTC. Protein: CASSFPWASYEQYF. The V gene is TRBV7-9, the J gene TRBJ2-7; no reliable D call. Trimming shortened V by 3 bases and J by 4 bases, and 13 bases separated the two germline ends. Germline assignment: CDR1 SEHNR and CDR2 FQNEAQ (reference sequence). This CDR3 comprises 14 residues. Full variable domain (remainder filled in from reference TRBV7-9 and TRBJ2-7): DTGVSQNPRHKITKRGQNVTFRCDPISEHNRLYWYRQTLGQGPEFLTYFQNEAQLEKSRLLSDRFSAERPKGSFSTLEIQRTEQGDSAMYLCASSFPWASYEQYFGPGTRLTVT.

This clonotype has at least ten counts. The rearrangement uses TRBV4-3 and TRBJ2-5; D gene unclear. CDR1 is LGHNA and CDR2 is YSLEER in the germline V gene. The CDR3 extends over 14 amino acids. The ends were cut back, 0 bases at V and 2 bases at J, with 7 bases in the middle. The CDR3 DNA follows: TGCGCCAGCAGCCAAGATTACTTACAAGAGACCCAGTACTTC. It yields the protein CASSQDYLQETQYF.

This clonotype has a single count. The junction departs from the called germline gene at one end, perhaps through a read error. CDR3 nucleotides: TGCAGTGCTGGAGATACAGCGGGAGGCTGGTATGAGCAGTTCTTC. It translates to CSAGDTAGGWYEQFF. J is TRBJ2-1 and V is TRBV20-1, with 9 bases fitting TRBD2. Germline CDR1 reads DFQATT; CDR2 reads SNEGSKA (reference sequence). The CDR3 covers 15 residues.

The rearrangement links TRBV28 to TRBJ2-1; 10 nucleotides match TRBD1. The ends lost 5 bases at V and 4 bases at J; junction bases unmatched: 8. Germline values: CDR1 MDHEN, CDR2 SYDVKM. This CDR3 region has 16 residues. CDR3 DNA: TGTGCCAGCAGTCGGCCCGGGACAGGGGTTTACAATGAGCAGTTCTTC. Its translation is CASSRPGTGVYNEQFF.

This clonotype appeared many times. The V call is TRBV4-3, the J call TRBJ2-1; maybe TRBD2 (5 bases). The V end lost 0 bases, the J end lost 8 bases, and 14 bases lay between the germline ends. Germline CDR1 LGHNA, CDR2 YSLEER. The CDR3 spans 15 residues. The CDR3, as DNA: TGCGCCAGCAGCCAAGATAGCCGGGGAGTCGATGAGCAGTTCTTC. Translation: CASSQDSRGVDEQFF.

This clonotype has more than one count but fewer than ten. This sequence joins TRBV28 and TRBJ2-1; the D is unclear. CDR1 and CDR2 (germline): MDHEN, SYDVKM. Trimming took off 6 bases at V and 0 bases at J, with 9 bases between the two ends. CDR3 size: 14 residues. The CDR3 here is CASSAWASYNEQFF. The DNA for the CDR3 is TGTGCCAGCAGCGCTTGGGCCTCCTACAATGAGCAGTTCTTC.

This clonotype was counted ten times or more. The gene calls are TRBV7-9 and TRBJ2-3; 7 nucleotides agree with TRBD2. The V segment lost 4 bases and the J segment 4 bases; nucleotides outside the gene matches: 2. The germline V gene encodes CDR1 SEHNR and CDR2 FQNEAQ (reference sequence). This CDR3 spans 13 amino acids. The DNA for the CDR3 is TGTGCCAGCAGCTCGACTAGCTCAGATACGCAGTATTTT. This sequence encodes CASSSTSSDTQYF.